The present T cell receptor (beta chain) was sequenced within a study of blood T cell repertoires in COVID-19. Libraries were prepared by immunoSEQ multiplex PCR; TCRdb keeps only in-frame clonotypes and omits some of them. The repertoire holds about 61,000 clones, about 88% seen once, with approximately 5% in the top ten. Germline V gene data show CDR1 as SGHRS and CDR2 as YFSETQ. V lost 0 bases and J lost 5; bases outside the gene matches: 7. This CDR3 spans 15 amino acids. This TCR derives from a man older than 75 in a cohort sampled during active COVID-19. J is TRBJ2-5 and V is TRBV5-1; 7 bases map to TRBD1. The specimen was peripheral blood. The CDR3 here is CASSLGQGFSETQYF. CDR3 bases: TGCGCCAGCAGCTTGGGACAGGGTTTTTCGGAGACCCAGTACTTC.